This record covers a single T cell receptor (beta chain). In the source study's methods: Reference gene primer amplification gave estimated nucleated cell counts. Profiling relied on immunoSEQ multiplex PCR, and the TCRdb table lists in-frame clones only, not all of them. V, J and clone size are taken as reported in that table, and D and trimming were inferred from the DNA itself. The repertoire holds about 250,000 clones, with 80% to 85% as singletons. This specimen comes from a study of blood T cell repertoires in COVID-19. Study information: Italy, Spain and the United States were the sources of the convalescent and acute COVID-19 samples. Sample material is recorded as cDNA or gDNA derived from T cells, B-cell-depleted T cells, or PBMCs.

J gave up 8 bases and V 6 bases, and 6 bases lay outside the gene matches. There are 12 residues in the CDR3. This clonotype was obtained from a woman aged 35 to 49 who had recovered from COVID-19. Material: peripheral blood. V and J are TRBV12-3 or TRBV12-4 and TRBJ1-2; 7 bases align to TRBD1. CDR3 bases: TGTGCCAGCAGGACAACAGGGGTGGGCTACACCTTC. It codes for CASRTTGVGYTF.